This T cell receptor beta chain was sequenced in a study of blood T cell repertoires in COVID-19. The V and J ends lost 6 bases and 1 base, in that order; junction bases with no gene match: 7. The CDR3 is 16 amino acids. From germline, CDR1 is MNHEY and CDR2 SMNVEV (reference sequence). Generated by immunoSEQ multiplex PCR, the TCRdb table keeps only in-frame clones and is missing some. The sample yields 140,000 or so clones, about 80% seen once. The chain recombines TRBV27 with TRBJ1-5; TRBD1 aligns across 9 bases. The clonotype comes from a man aged 45 to 65 with acute or convalescent COVID-19. Sequenced input: peripheral blood. Here the CDR3 reads CASRRTGGFSNQPQHF. The CDR3 DNA reads as TGTGCCAGCAGACGTACAGGGGGCTTCAGCAATCAGCCCCAGCATTTT.